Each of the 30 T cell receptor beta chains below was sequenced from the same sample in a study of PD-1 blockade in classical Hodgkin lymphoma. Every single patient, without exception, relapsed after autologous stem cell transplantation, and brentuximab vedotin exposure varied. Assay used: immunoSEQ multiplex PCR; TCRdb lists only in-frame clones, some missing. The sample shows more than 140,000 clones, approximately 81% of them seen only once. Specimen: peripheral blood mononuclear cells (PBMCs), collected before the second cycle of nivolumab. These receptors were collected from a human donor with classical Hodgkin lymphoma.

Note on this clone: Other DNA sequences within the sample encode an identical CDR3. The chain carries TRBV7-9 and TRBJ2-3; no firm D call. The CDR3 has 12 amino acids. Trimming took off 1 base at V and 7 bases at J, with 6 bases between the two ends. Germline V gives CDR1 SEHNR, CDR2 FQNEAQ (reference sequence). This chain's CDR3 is CASSLDRNTQYF. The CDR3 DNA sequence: TGTGCCAGCAGCTTAGACCGGAATACGCAGTATTTT.

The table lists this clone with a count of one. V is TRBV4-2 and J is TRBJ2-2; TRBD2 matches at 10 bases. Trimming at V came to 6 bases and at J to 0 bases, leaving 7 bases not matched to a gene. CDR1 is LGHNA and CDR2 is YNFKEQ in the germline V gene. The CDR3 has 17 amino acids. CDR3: CASSPTSGLANTGELFF. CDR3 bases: TGTGCCAGCAGTCCGACTAGCGGGCTCGCGAACACCGGGGAGCTGTTTTTT.

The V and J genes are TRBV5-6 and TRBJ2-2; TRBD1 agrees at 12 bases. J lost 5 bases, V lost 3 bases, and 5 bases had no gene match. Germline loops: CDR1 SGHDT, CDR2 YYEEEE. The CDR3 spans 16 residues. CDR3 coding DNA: TGTGCCAGCAGCTGGGGGACAGGGGGCAGTACCGGGGAGCTGTTTTTT. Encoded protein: CASSWGTGGSTGELFF.

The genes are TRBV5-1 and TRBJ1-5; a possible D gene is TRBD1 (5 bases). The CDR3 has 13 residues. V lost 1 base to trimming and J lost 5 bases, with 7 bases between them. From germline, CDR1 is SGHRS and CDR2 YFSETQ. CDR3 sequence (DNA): TGCGCCAGCAGCTTGCAGGGCCATCAGCCCCAGCATTTT. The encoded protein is CASSLQGHQPQHF.

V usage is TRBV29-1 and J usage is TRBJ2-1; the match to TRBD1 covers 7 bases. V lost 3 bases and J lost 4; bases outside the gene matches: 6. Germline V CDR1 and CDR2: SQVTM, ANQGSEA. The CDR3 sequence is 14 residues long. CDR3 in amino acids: CSVDIRTGYNEQFF. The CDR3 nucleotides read TGCAGCGTTGACATAAGGACAGGTTACAATGAGCAGTTCTTC.

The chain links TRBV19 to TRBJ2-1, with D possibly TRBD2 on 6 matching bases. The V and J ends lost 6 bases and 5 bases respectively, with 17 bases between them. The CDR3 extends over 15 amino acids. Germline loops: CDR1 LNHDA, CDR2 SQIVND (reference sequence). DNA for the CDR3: TGTGCCAGTAGAGAAGGTAGCGGAGCAAACAATGAGCAGTTCTTC. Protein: CASREGSGANNEQFF. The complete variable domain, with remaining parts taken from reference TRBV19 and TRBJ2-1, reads DGGITQSPKYLFRKEGQNVTLSCEQNLNHDAMYWYRQDPGQGLRLIYYSQIVNDFQKGDIAEGYSVSREKKESFPLTVTSAQKNPTAFYLCASREGSGANNEQFFGPGTRLTVL.

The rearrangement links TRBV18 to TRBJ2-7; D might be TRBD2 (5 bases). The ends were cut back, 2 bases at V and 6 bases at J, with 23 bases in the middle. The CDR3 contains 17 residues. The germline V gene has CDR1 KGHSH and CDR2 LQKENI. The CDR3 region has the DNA TGTGCCAGCTCACCAACCATCGGCGCGGGTGGGGTCGGCGAGCAGTACTTC. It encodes CASSPTIGAGGVGEQYF.

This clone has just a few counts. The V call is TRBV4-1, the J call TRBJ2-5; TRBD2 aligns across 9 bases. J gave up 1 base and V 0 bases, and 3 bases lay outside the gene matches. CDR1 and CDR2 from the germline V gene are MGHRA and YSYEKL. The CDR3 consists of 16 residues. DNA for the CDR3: TGCGCCAGCAGCCAAGATCGAGCGGGGGGCCAAGAGACCCAGTACTTC. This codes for CASSQDRAGGQETQYF.

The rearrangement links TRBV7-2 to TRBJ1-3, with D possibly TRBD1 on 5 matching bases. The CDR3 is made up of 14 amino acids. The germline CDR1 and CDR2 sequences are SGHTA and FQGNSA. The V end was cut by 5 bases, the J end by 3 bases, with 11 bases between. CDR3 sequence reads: CASSPRGVGNTIYF. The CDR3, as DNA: TGTGCCAGCAGCCCACGGGGCGTTGGAAACACCATATATTTT. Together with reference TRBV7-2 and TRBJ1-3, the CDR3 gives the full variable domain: GAGVSQSPSNKVTEKGKDVELRCDPISGHTALYWYRQSLGQGLEFLIYFQGNSAPDKSGLPSDRFSAERTGGSVSTLTIQRTQQEDSAVYLCASSPRGVGNTIYFGEGSWLTVV.

The CDR3 spells CASSVLAGGEGEQFF. CDR3 nucleotides: TGTGCCAGCAGTGTCCTAGCGGGGGGAGAGGGGGAGCAGTTCTTC. The J gene is TRBJ2-1, the V gene TRBV2, with 11 positions matching TRBD2. With V trimmed by 4 bases and J by 10 bases, 9 bases remained unmatched. The CDR3 is made up of 15 amino acids. Germline CDR1 reads SNHLY; CDR2 reads FYNNEI.

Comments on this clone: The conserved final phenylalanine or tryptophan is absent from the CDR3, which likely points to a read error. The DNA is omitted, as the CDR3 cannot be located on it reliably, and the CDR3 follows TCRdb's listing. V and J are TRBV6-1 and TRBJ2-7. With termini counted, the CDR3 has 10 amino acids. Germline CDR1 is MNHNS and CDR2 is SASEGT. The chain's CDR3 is CASSYMQWVI.

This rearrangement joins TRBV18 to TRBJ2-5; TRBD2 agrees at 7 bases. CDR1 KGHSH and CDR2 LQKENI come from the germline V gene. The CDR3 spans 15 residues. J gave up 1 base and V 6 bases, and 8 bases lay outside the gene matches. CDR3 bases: TGTGCCAGCTCGCGGGAGATGGACCTCCAAGAGACCCAGTACTTC. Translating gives CASSREMDLQETQYF. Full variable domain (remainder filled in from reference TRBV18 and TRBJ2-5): NAGVMQNPRHLVRRRGQEARLRCSPMKGHSHVYWYRQLPEEGLKFMVYLQKENIIDESGMPKERFSAEFPKEGPSILRIQQVVRGDSAAYFCASSREMDLQETQYFGPGTRLLVL.

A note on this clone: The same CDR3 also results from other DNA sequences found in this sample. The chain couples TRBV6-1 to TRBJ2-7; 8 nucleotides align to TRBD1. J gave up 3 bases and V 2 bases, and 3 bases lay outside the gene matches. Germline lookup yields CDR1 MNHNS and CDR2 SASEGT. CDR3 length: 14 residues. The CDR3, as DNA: TGTGCCAGCAGTGAATTTGGACAGGGCTACGAGCAGTACTTC. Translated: CASSEFGQGYEQYF.

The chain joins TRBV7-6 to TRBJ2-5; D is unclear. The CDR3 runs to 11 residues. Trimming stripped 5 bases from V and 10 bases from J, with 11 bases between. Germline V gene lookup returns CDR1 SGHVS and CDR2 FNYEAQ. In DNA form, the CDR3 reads TGTGCCAGCAGCCCATACCGAGGCCAGTACTTC. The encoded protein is CASSPYRGQYF.

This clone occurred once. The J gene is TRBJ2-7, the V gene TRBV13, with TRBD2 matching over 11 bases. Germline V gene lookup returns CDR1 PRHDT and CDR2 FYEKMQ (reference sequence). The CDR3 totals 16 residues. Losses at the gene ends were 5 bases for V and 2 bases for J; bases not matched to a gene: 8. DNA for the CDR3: TGTGCCAGCAGCGAAGGACTAGCGGGCTTTCCCTACGAGCAGTACTTC. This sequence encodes CASSEGLAGFPYEQYF.

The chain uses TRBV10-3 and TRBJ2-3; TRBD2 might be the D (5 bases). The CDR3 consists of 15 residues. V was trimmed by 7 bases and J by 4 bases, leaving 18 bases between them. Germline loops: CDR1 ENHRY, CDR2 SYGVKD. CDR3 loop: CAITSSLVKPDTQYF. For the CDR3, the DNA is TGTGCCATCACTTCTAGCCTGGTTAAGCCAGATACGCAGTATTTT.

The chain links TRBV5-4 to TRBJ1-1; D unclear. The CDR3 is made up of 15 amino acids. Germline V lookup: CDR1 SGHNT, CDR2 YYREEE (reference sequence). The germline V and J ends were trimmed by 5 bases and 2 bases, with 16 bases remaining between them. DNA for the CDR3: TGTGCCAGCAGTTTCCCCCTGGGTGATAACACTGAAGCTTTCTTT. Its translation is CASSFPLGDNTEAFF.

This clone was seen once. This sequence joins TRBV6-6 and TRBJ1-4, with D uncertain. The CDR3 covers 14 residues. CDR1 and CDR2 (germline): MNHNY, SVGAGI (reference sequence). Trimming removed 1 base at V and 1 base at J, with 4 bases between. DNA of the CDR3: TGTGCCAGCAGTTACTGGGGAACTAATGAAAAACTGTTTTTT. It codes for CASSYWGTNEKLFF.

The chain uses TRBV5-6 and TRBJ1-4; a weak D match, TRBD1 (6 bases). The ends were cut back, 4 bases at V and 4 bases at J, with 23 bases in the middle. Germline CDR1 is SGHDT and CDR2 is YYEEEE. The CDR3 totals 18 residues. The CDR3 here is CASSALGGPDSINEKLFF. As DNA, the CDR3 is TGTGCCAGCAGCGCCTTAGGGGGGCCAGACTCGATTAATGAAAAACTGTTTTTT.

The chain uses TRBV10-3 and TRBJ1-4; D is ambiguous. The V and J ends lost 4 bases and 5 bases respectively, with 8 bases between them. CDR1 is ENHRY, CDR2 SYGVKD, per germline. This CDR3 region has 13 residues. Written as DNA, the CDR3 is TGTGCCATCAGTGGGCGTGAAAATGAAAAACTGTTTTTT. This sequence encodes CAISGRENEKLFF.

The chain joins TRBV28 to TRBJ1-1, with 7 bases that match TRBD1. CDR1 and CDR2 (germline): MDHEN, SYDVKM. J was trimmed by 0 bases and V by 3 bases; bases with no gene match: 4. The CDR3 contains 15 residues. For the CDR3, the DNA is TGTGCCAGCAGTTTCCAGGACAGGTTGAACACTGAAGCTTTCTTT. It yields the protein CASSFQDRLNTEAFF.

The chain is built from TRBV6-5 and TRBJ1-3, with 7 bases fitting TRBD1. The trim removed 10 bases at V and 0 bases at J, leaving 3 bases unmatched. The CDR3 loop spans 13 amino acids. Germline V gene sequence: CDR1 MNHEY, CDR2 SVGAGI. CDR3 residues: CATRGSSGNTIYF. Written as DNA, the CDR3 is TGTGCCACCAGGGGGTCCTCTGGAAACACCATATATTTT.

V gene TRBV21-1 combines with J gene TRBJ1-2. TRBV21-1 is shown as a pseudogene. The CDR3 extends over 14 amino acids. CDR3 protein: CVSSTKKASCGYTF. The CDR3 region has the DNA TGTGTCAGCAGCACCAAGAAAGCGTCCTGTGGCTACACCTTC.

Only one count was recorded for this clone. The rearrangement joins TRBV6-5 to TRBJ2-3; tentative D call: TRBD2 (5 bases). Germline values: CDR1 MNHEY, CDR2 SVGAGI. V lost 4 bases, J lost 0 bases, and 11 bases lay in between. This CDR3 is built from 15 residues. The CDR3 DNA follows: TGTGCCAGCAGTTCCCGGGCTAGCAGCACAGATACGCAGTATTTT. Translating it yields CASSSRASSTDTQYF.

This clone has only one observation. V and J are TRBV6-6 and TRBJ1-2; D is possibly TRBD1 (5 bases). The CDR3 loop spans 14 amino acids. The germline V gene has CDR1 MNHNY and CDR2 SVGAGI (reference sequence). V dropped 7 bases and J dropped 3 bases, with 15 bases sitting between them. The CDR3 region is CASKRGEGDYGYTF. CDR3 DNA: TGTGCCAGCAAAAGGGGAGAGGGAGACTATGGCTACACCTTC.

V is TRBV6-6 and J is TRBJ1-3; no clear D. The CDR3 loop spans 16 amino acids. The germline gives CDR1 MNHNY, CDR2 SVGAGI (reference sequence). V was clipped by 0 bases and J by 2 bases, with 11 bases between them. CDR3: CASSYSGVGPGNTIYF. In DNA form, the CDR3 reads TGTGCCAGCAGTTACTCTGGGGTCGGACCTGGAAACACCATATATTTT.

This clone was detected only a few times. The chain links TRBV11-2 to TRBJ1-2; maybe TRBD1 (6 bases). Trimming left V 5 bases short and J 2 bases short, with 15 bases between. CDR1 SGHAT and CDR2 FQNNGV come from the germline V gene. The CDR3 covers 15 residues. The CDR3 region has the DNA TGTGCCAGCAGCCCCACGGGGAGGGGGAACTATGGCTACACCTTC. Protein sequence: CASSPTGRGNYGYTF. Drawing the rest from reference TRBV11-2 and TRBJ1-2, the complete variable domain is EAGVAQSPRYKIIEKRQSVAFWCNPISGHATLYWYQQILGQGPKLLIQFQNNGVVDDSQLPKDRFSAERLKGVDSTLKIQPAKLEDSAVYLCASSPTGRGNYGYTFGSGTRLTVV.

The CDR3 sequence is CAWSVEGYRQPQHF. CDR3 coding DNA: TGTGCCTGGAGTGTGGAAGGGTACCGTCAGCCCCAGCATTTT. The chain carries TRBV30 and TRBJ1-5; D gene ambiguous. This CDR3 is 14 amino acids long. Germline-derived CDR1 and CDR2 are GTSNPN and SVGIG (reference sequence). V was pared by 0 bases and J by 6 bases, with 12 bases between. Full variable domain (missing parts from reference TRBV30 and TRBJ1-5): SQTIHQWPATLVQPVGSPLSLECTVEGTSNPNLYWYRQAAGRGLQLLFYSVGIGQISSEVPQNLSASRPQDRQFILSSKKLLLSDSGFYLCAWSVEGYRQPQHFGDGTRLSIL.

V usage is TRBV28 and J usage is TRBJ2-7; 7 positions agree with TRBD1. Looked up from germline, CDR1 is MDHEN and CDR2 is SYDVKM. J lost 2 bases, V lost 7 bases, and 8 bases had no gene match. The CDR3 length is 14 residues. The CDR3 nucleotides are TGTGCCAGCACCCTGGACAGGCTTGCCTACGAGCAGTACTTC. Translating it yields CASTLDRLAYEQYF.

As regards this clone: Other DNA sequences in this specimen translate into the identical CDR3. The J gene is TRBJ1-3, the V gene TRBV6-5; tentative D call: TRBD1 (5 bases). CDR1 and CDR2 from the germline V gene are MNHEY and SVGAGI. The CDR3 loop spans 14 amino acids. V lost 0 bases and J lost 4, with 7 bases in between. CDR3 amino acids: CASSYSGTGNTIYF. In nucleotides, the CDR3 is TGTGCCAGCAGTTACTCAGGGACCGGAAACACCATATATTTT.